This TCR beta chain was recovered during a study of cytomegalovirus exposure and HLA in healthy donors. On the study more broadly: Sequencing of about 179 million T cells in an earlier analysis found 100 million or so unique TCR beta sequences. Study findings and constraints: A later analysis appeared to link common viral pathogens to several of the most significant clusters. Per a prior analysis, the majority of TCR beta V segments were productive roughly 90% or roughly 30% of the time. The sole available immune exposure information was CMV serostatus.

On this clone: Its antigen is not known.

PCR employed 60 Vbeta and 13 Jbeta primers. Assay used: immunoSEQ multiplex PCR; TCRdb lists only in-frame clones, some missing. The sample includes some 96,000 clones, 78% of them seen just once. The germline V gene has CDR1 SEHNR and CDR2 FQNEAQ (reference sequence). This CDR3 comprises 15 residues. The V end was cut by 5 bases, the J end by 8 bases, with 18 bases between. This clonotype was obtained from a woman aged 55-69 years in good health and CMV-seronegative. The chain carries TRBV7-9 and TRBJ2-2, with a tentative D call TRBD2 (6 bases). Material for sequencing was PBMCs. CDR3 residues: CASSAMNGGAGELFF. Here the CDR3 DNA reads TGTGCCAGCAGCGCAATGAACGGCGGGGCAGGGGAGCTGTTTTTT.